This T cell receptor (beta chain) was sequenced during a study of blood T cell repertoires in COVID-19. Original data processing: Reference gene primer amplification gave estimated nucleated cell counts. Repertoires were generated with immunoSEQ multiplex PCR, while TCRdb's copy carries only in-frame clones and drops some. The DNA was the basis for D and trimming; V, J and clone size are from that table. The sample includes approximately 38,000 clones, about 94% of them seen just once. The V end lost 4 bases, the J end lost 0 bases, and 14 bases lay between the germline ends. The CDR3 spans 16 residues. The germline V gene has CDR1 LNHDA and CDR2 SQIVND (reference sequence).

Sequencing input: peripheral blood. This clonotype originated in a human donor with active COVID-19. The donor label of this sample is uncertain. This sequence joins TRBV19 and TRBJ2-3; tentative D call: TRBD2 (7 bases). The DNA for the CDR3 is TGTGCCAGTAGTACCCCTGGCGGGGGCAGCACAGATACGCAGTATTTT. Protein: CASSTPGGGSTDTQYF. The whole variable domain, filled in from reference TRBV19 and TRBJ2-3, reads DGGITQSPKYLFRKEGQNVTLSCEQNLNHDAMYWYRQDPGQGLRLIYYSQIVNDFQKGDIAEGYSVSREKKESFPLTVTSAQKNPTAFYLCASSTPGGGSTDTQYFGPGTRLTVL.